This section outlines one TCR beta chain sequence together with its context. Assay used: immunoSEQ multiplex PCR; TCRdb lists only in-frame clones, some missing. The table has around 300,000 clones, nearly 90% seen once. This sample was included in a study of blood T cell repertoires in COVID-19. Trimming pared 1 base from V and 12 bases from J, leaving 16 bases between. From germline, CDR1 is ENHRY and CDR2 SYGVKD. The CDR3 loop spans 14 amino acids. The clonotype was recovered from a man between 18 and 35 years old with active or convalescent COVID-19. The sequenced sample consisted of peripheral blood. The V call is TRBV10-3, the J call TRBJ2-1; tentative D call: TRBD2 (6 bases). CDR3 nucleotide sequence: TGTGCCATCAGTGAGTTGACGGCTAGCGCCGGGCAGTTCTTC. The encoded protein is CAISELTASAGQFF.